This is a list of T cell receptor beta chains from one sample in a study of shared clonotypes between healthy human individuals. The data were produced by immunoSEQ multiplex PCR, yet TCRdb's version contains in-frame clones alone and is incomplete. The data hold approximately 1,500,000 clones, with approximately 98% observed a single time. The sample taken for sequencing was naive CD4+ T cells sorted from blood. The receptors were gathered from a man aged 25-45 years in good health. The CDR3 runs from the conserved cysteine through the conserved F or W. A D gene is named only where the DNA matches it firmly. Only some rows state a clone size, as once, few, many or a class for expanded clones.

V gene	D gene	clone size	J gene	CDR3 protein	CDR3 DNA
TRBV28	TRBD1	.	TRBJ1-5	CASSPWTGGSNQPQHF	TGTGCCAGCAGTCCATGGACAGGGGGTAGCAATCAGCCCCAGCATTTT
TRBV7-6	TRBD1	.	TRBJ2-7	CASSSLPTGKSYEQYF	TGTGCCAGCAGCTCATTACCGACAGGGAAATCCTACGAGCAGTACTTC
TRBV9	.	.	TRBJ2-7	CASSGLPGGSSYEQYF	TGTGCCAGCAGCGGATTGCCGGGGGGCAGCTCCTACGAGCAGTACTTC
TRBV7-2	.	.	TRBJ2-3	CASSSTLVRTDTQYF	TGTGCCAGCAGTTCGACTCTCGTGCGGACAGATACGCAGTATTTT
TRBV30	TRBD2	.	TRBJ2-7	CAWSEGLAGGPSEQYF	TGTGCCTGGTCGGAAGGGCTAGCGGGAGGGCCTAGCGAGCAGTACTTC
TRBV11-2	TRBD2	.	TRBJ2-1	CASSSRRGGVYNEQFF	TGTGCCAGCAGCTCCCGGCGCGGGGGGGTATACAATGAGCAGTTCTTC
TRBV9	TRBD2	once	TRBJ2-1	CASSPTSGSIYEQFF	TGTGCCAGCAGCCCAACTAGCGGGAGTATCTATGAGCAGTTCTTC
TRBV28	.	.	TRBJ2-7	CASSLGQGGPTYEQYF	TGTGCCAGCAGTTTAGGGCAGGGGGGTCCAACCTACGAGCAGTACTTC
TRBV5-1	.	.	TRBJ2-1	CASSPNTDEQFF	TGCGCCAGCAGCCCCAACACGGATGAGCAGTTCTTC
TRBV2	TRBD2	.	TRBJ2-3	CASSGGRKPDTQYF	TGTGCCAGCAGTGGCGGGAGGAAGCCAGATACGCAGTATTTT
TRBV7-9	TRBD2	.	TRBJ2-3	CASSLASPAPGGDTQYF	TGTGCCAGCAGCTTAGCATCCCCGGCCCCGGGAGGAGATACGCAGTATTTT
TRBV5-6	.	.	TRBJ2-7	CASSLIAHEQYF	TGTGCCAGCAGCTTGATCGCCCACGAGCAGTACTTC
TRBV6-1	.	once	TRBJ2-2	CASSARRNTGELFF	TGTGCCAGCAGTGCCAGGAGGAACACCGGGGAGCTGTTTTTT
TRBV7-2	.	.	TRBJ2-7	CASSPRGGALVPYEQYF	TGTGCCAGCAGCCCCCGTGGCGGGGCCTTAGTACCCTACGAGCAGTACTTC
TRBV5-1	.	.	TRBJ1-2	CASSLKTRDREGGYTF	TGCGCCAGCAGCTTGAAAACCCGGGACCGGGAAGGTGGCTACACCTTC
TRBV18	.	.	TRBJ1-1	CASSPPLPGSNTEAFF	TGTGCCAGCTCACCACCTTTGCCAGGGTCGAACACTGAAGCTTTCTTT
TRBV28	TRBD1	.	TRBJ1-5	CASHLTGAGNQPQHF	TGTGCCAGCCATCTAACAGGGGCCGGCAATCAGCCCCAGCATTTT
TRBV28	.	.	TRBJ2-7	CASSSHPYYEQYF	TGTGCCAGCAGTTCACACCCTTACTACGAGCAGTACTTC
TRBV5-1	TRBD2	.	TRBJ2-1	CASSSGLAGGSSSYNEQFF	TGCGCCAGCAGCTCGGGACTAGCGGGAGGGTCGAGCTCCTACAATGAGCAGTTCTTC
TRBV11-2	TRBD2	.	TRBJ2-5	CASSDGLAGVGWTQYF	TGTGCCAGCAGCGACGGACTAGCGGGAGTCGGTTGGACCCAGTACTTC
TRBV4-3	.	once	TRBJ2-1	CASSQEGSHPNEQFF	TGCGCCAGCAGCCAAGAAGGGAGCCATCCCAATGAGCAGTTCTTC
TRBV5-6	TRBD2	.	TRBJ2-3	CASSPLPAGDTDTQYF	TGTGCCAGCAGCCCCCTCCCAGCGGGAGATACAGATACGCAGTATTTT
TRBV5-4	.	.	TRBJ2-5	CASSFSRGRETQYF	TGTGCCAGCAGCTTCTCTAGGGGTAGGGAGACCCAGTACTTC
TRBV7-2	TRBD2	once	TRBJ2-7	CASSYLGRADYEQYF	TGTGCCAGCAGCTACCTTGGGAGGGCGGATTACGAGCAGTACTTC
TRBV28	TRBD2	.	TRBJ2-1	CASSPSGIYQNEQFF	TGTGCCAGCAGCCCTAGCGGGATATATCAGAATGAGCAGTTCTTC
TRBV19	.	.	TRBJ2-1	CASRLPLGDNEQFF	TGTGCCAGTAGACTCCCGTTGGGGGACAATGAGCAGTTCTTC
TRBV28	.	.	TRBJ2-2	CASRGPGELFF	TGTGCCAGCAGAGGGCCCGGGGAGCTGTTTTTT
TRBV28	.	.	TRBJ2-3	CASSPRGSRTDTQYF	TGTGCCAGCAGCCCCCGGGGGAGTCGCACAGATACGCAGTATTTT
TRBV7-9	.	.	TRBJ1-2	CASSLVLDNGYTF	TGTGCCAGCAGCTTAGTCCTGGATAATGGCTACACCTTC